One sample yielded the 31 T cell receptor beta chains listed below, sequenced in a study of CD8+ T cells in alopecia areata. Treatment of the sample: oral pan-JAK inhibitor, 5-10 mg twice daily. Sequencing used cDNA as its template, made by extracting RNA and reverse transcribing it. Profiling relied on immunoSEQ multiplex PCR, and the TCRdb table lists in-frame clones only, not all of them. This table holds about 87,000 clones, about three quarters found once. The sample in question was CD8+ T cells sorted from blood, obtained at week 44, from a patient treated with tofacitinib. The receptors originated from a human donor with alopecia areata.

The chain joins TRBV11-2 to TRBJ1-2; possibly TRBD1 for D (6 bases). CDR3 size: 16 residues. V was clipped by 5 bases and J by 3 bases, with 19 bases between them. Germline CDR1 SGHAT, CDR2 FQNNGV. The CDR3 loop is CASSPKLQGGDYGYTF. The CDR3 DNA is TGTGCCAGCAGCCCGAAATTACAGGGAGGAGACTATGGCTACACCTTC.

The chain joins TRBV7-2 to TRBJ2-2; D gene uncertain. Per the germline V gene, CDR1 is SGHTA and CDR2 is FQGNSA. This CDR3 region has 12 residues. Trimming cost V 6 bases and J 0 bases, with 2 bases left between them. This CDR3 is CASSPNTGELFF. The CDR3 DNA follows: TGTGCCAGCAGTCCGAACACCGGGGAGCTGTTTTTT.

CDR3 nucleotides: TGTGCCAGTAGTATCGGGACAGGGCCCTACGAGCAGTACTTC. Translation: CASSIGTGPYEQYF. The chain carries TRBV19 and TRBJ2-7; 9 nucleotides match TRBD1. The CDR3 has 14 amino acids. Trimming took 3 bases from V and 2 from J; bases not matched to a gene: 2. CDR1 is LNHDA, CDR2 SQIVND, per germline (reference sequence).

The V and J genes are TRBV23-1 and TRBJ1-5; possibly TRBD1 for D (6 bases). TRBV23-1 is recorded as an ORF, its role being uncertain. V was pared by 4 bases and J by 6 bases, with 13 bases between. CDR3 size: 14 residues. CDR3 coding DNA: TGCGCCAGCAGTCGTAAGGGGGAGGGTCAGCCCCAGCATTTT. This gives the protein CASSRKGEGQPQHF.

V gene TRBV2 combines with J gene TRBJ2-7; D call uncertain. The V gene's germline CDR1 is SNHLY and CDR2 FYNNEI. This CDR3 has 12 amino acids. Trimming shortened V by 10 bases and J by 1 base, and 11 bases separated the two germline ends. The CDR3 region is CAIRRSSYEQYF. Written as DNA, the CDR3 is TGTGCCATAAGACGCTCTTCCTACGAGCAGTACTTC.

The chain is built from TRBV13 and TRBJ2-7, with 7 positions matching TRBD1. Germline V gene data show CDR1 as PRHDT and CDR2 as FYEKMQ (reference sequence). V was clipped by 5 bases and J by 4 bases; unmatched bases: 8. This CDR3 is 14 amino acids long. The CDR3 here is CASSQDRVGYEQYF. DNA for the CDR3: TGTGCCAGCAGCCAAGACAGGGTAGGGTACGAGCAGTACTTC.

This clone was recorded only once. The J gene is TRBJ2-2, the V gene TRBV4-1; D is uncertain. The CDR3 extends over 11 amino acids. Trimming removed 4 bases from V and 5 bases from J, with 2 bases in between. The germline V gene has CDR1 MGHRA and CDR2 YSYEKL. The CDR3 nucleotides read TGCGCCAGCAGCCGAACCGGGGAGCTGTTTTTT. Translating gives CASSRTGELFF.

The chain employs TRBV7-3 and TRBJ2-1; TRBD2 aligns across 15 bases. The CDR3 contains 16 residues. Germline V gene data show CDR1 as SGHTA and CDR2 as FQGTGA. J gave up 5 bases and V 5 bases, and 4 bases lay outside the gene matches. The CDR3 loop reads CASSRTSGGAHNEQFF. CDR3 in DNA: TGTGCCAGCAGCCGGACTAGCGGGGGGGCCCACAATGAGCAGTTCTTC.

This clone was found once. Other DNA sequences in this sample translate to the same CDR3. V and J are TRBV19 and TRBJ2-7; D ambiguous. Germline V gene lookup returns CDR1 LNHDA and CDR2 SQIVND (reference sequence). The CDR3 consists of 12 residues. Trimming left V 8 bases short and J 1 base short, with 9 bases between. Here the CDR3 DNA reads TGTGCCAGTTCCCCAAGTTCCTACGAGCAGTACTTC. Its translation is CASSPSSYEQYF.

This chain uses TRBV19 with TRBJ1-4, with unresolved D. CDR3 size: 14 residues. Looked up from germline, CDR1 is LNHDA and CDR2 is SQIVND (reference sequence). Deletions cut 3 bases from V and 11 bases from J, with 16 bases between. Here the CDR3 reads CASSIGTPGRKLFF. CDR3 coding DNA: TGTGCCAGTAGTATCGGAACGCCGGGGAGGAAACTGTTTTTT.

V usage is TRBV29-1 and J usage is TRBJ2-2; 7 bases align to TRBD2. The CDR3 has 16 residues. V shed 7 bases and J 0 bases; nucleotides not matched to a gene: 11. Per the germline V gene, CDR1 is SQVTM and CDR2 is ANQGSEA. Here the CDR3 DNA reads TGCAGCGCGATTATGATTGGGGGGGCGAACACCGGGGAGCTGTTTTTT. Translating gives CSAIMIGGANTGELFF.

The chain links TRBV7-9 to TRBJ2-3; possible D gene TRBD2, 5 bases. The CDR3 is made up of 14 amino acids. V lost 5 bases to trimming and J lost 6 bases, with 15 bases between them. CDR1 is SEHNR and CDR2 is FQNEAQ in the germline V gene (reference sequence). CDR3 in amino acids: CASSPQTGVDTQYF. The DNA of the CDR3 is TGTGCCAGCAGCCCACAGACCGGGGTGGATACGCAGTATTTT.

The V and J genes are TRBV13 and TRBJ2-1; TRBD2 agrees at 8 bases. V dropped 8 bases and J dropped 3; count of bases not matched to a gene: 6. Germline V gene sequence: CDR1 PRHDT, CDR2 FYEKMQ (reference sequence). The CDR3 consists of 14 residues. The CDR3 reads CASREGGHYNEQFF. As DNA, the CDR3 is TGTGCCAGCCGGGAGGGAGGACACTACAATGAGCAGTTCTTC. Full variable domain (remainder filled in from reference TRBV13 and TRBJ2-1): AAGVIQSPRHLIKEKRETATLKCYPIPRHDTVYWYQQGPGQDPQFLISFYEKMQSDKGSIPDRFSAQQFSDYHSELNMSSLELGDSALYFCASREGGHYNEQFFGPGTRLTVL.

V is TRBV2 and J is TRBJ1-1; D is unresolved. This CDR3 is built from 17 residues. Looked up from germline, CDR1 is SNHLY and CDR2 is FYNNEI. V was pared by 6 bases and J by 0 bases, with 20 bases between. For the CDR3, the DNA is TGTGCCAGCAGAGACCCCGGGGATTTTTACATGAACACTGAAGCTTTCTTT. This encodes CASRDPGDFYMNTEAFF.

V usage is TRBV7-9 and J usage is TRBJ1-2, with 9 bases lining up with TRBD1. Losses at the gene ends were 3 bases for V and 7 bases for J; bases not matched to a gene: 6. The V gene's germline CDR1 is SEHNR and CDR2 FQNEAQ (reference sequence). This CDR3 is 14 amino acids long. In nucleotides, the CDR3 is TGTGCCAGCAGCTTGGACAGGGGAGTTCCTGGCTACACCTTC. Translating it yields CASSLDRGVPGYTF.

J is TRBJ1-5 and V is TRBV11-2; a weak D match, TRBD1 (5 bases). The CDR3 contains 14 residues. V lost 5 bases to trimming and J lost 6 bases, with 14 bases between them. Germline-derived CDR1 and CDR2 are SGHAT and FQNNGV. CDR3 nucleotides: TGTGCCAGCAGCCAACCGGGGGGGGGTCAGCCCCAGCATTTT. Translated, it gives CASSQPGGGQPQHF.

This chain connects TRBV7-8 to TRBJ2-1; TRBD1 or TRBD2 may be the D gene (5 bases each). Germline CDR1 and CDR2: SGHVS and FQNEAQ. The CDR3 is 16 residues long. V dropped 1 base and J dropped 1 base, with 11 bases sitting between them. CDR3 DNA sequence: TGTGCCAGCAGCTTAGGGGTCGGGGCATCCTACAATGAGCAGTTCTTC. Translating gives CASSLGVGASYNEQFF.

The chain carries TRBV4-3 and TRBJ2-7, with 7 bases lining up with TRBD1. The CDR3 runs to 15 residues. Germline assignment: CDR1 LGHNA and CDR2 YSLEER. The J segment lost 3 bases and the V segment lost 2 bases, leaving 7 bases of the junction unmatched. CDR3: CASSQNSNRGYEQYF. The CDR3 bases are TGCGCCAGCAGCCAAAATTCAAACAGGGGCTACGAGCAGTACTTC.

J is TRBJ1-1 and V is TRBV27; the D is unclear. Germline values: CDR1 MNHEY, CDR2 SMNVEV (reference sequence). V lost 3 bases to trimming and J lost 4 bases, with 15 bases between them. The CDR3 spans 15 residues. In DNA, the CDR3 is TGTGCCAGCAGTTTGCTGGGCCCGGAGGTCACTGAAGCTTTCTTT. Translation: CASSLLGPEVTEAFF.

The chain couples TRBV30 to TRBJ1-2; a weak D match, TRBD1 (5 bases). The V and J ends lost 5 bases and 8 bases respectively, with 15 bases between them. CDR1 and CDR2 (germline): GTSNPN, SVGIG (reference sequence). This CDR3 spans 12 amino acids. The CDR3 coding sequence is TGTGCCTGGGCCCCGTTTAAGGGGGGCTACACCTTC. Encoded protein: CAWAPFKGGYTF.

The chain recombines TRBV29-1 with TRBJ2-7; D is undetermined. Trimming shortened V by 3 bases and J by 1 base, and 7 bases separated the two germline ends. This CDR3 comprises 12 residues. The germline CDR1 and CDR2 sequences are SQVTM and ANQGSEA. CDR3 DNA: TGCAGCGTTGAGGCAGCTTCCTACGAGCAGTACTTC. Its protein is CSVEAASYEQYF.

This clone has a handful of counts. The CDR3 nucleotides are TGTGCCTCCACTCCCGTAGCGGGGGCCCAAAATGAGCAGTTCTTC. Its translation is CASTPVAGAQNEQFF. The chain uses TRBV19 and TRBJ2-1; TRBD2 agrees at 9 bases. With 11 bases clipped from V and 7 bases from J, the junction kept 15 bases outside the gene matches. The CDR3 length is 15 residues. Per germline, CDR1 LNHDA and CDR2 SQIVND (reference sequence).

The chain employs TRBV30 and TRBJ2-1; TRBD1 or TRBD2 may be the D gene (5 bases each). Trimming stripped 0 bases from V and 7 bases from J, with 13 bases between. The CDR3 is 14 residues long. Germline V gene sequence: CDR1 GTSNPN, CDR2 SVGIG (reference sequence). This chain's CDR3 is CAWSVLGVGNEQFF. DNA for the CDR3: TGTGCCTGGAGTGTATTGGGGGTCGGGAATGAGCAGTTCTTC.

This clone has just a few counts. The chain couples TRBV9 to TRBJ1-1; the match to TRBD1 covers 8 bases. This CDR3 is 14 amino acids long. V lost 3 bases to trimming and J lost 6 bases; unmatched junction nucleotides: 7. CDR1 is SGDLS and CDR2 is YYNGEE in the germline V gene. The CDR3 protein is CASSALTGDPEAFF. Written as DNA, the CDR3 is TGTGCCAGCAGCGCCCTGACAGGGGACCCTGAAGCTTTCTTT.

The gene calls are TRBV4-3 and TRBJ1-1; 9 positions agree with TRBD1. Trimming cost V 2 bases and J 10 bases; bases outside gene matches: 8. The germline V gene encodes CDR1 LGHNA and CDR2 YSLEER. CDR3 length equals 14 residues. CDR3 coding DNA: TGCGCCAGCAGCCAATCGACAGGGGGGATTGGAGCTTTCTTT. Encoded protein: CASSQSTGGIGAFF.

The gene calls are TRBV5-1 and TRBJ1-6; 7 bases line up with TRBD1. The germline V gene has CDR1 SGHRS and CDR2 YFSETQ. V shed 3 bases and J 6 bases; nucleotides not matched to a gene: 9. This CDR3 contains 16 residues. Here the CDR3 DNA reads TGCGCCAGCAGCTCAACAGGGGAAACCGGTAATTCACCCCTCCACTTT. Translating gives CASSSTGETGNSPLHF.

V is TRBV9 and J is TRBJ2-1; 12 bases align to TRBD1. This CDR3 spans 16 amino acids. The germline gives CDR1 SGDLS, CDR2 YYNGEE. V trimming: 2 bases; J trimming: 9 bases; junction bases outside the gene matches: 9. The CDR3 region is CASSVRDRGRGVEQFF. In DNA, the CDR3 is TGTGCCAGCAGCGTCCGGGACAGGGGGCGAGGCGTTGAGCAGTTCTTC.

The chain employs TRBV7-2 and TRBJ2-1, with TRBD2 matching 8 bases. Trimming cost V 5 bases and J 4 bases; bases outside gene matches: 7. This CDR3 contains 15 residues. Germline V gene data show CDR1 as SGHTA and CDR2 as FQGNSA. This CDR3 reads CASSPIAGLYNEQFF. For the CDR3, the DNA is TGTGCCAGCAGCCCCATAGCGGGGTTATACAATGAGCAGTTCTTC.

The gene calls are TRBV10-3 and TRBJ2-7, with D perhaps TRBD1 (6 bases). Trimming pared 7 bases from V and 3 bases from J, leaving 7 bases between. This CDR3 has 11 amino acids. CDR1 is ENHRY and CDR2 is SYGVKD in the germline V gene. CDR3 nucleotides: TGTGCCATCAAAGGGGGCTACGAGCAGTACTTC. As protein: CAIKGGYEQYF.

The rearrangement joins TRBV11-2 to TRBJ2-1; a possible D gene is TRBD2 (6 bases). Trimming stripped 0 bases from V and 0 bases from J, with 18 bases between. CDR3 length equals 19 residues. From germline, CDR1 is SGHAT and CDR2 FQNNGV. CDR3 nucleotides: TGTGCCAGCAGCTTAGATCTCTCGCCCGACGGGGGCTCCTACAATGAGCAGTTCTTC. Translation gives CASSLDLSPDGGSYNEQFF.

The rearrangement links TRBV19 to TRBJ1-5, with D perhaps matching TRBD1 (6 bases). Trimming pared 2 bases from V and 6 bases from J, leaving 8 bases between. The germline gives CDR1 LNHDA, CDR2 SQIVND (reference sequence). This CDR3 has 13 amino acids. The CDR3 sequence is CASSIRGFQPQHF. The CDR3 nucleotides are TGTGCCAGTAGTATAAGGGGGTTTCAGCCCCAGCATTTT.